This T cell receptor (beta chain) was obtained from a study of cytomegalovirus exposure and HLA in healthy donors. The study's findings and limits: The authors later found most CMV-associated TCR beta chains appeared HLA-restricted.

Healthy individuals who donated bone marrow served as the donors. In the PCR, 60 Vbeta and 13 Jbeta primers were used. Repertoires were generated with immunoSEQ multiplex PCR, while TCRdb's copy carries only in-frame clones and drops some. This table holds roughly 150,000 clones, around 78% found once. Details on this clone: Its antigen is as yet unknown.

The CDR3 extends over 14 amino acids. V lost 0 bases to trimming and J lost 0 bases, with 4 bases between them. Germline CDR1 SGHNT, CDR2 YENEEA. The sequence came from a woman in her thirties or forties in good health and CMV-seronegative. The genes are TRBV11-3 and TRBJ2-3; D unclear. Sequencing used PBMCs. CDR3 protein: CASSLDPSTDTQYF. The CDR3 DNA is TGTGCCAGCAGCTTAGACCCAAGCACAGATACGCAGTATTTT. Combining the CDR3 with reference TRBV11-3 and TRBJ2-3 gives the whole variable domain EAGVVQSPRYKIIEKKQPVAFWCNPISGHNTLYWYLQNLGQGPELLIRYENEEAVDDSQLPKDRFSAERLKGVDSTLKIQPAELGDSAVYLCASSLDPSTDTQYFGPGTRLTVL.